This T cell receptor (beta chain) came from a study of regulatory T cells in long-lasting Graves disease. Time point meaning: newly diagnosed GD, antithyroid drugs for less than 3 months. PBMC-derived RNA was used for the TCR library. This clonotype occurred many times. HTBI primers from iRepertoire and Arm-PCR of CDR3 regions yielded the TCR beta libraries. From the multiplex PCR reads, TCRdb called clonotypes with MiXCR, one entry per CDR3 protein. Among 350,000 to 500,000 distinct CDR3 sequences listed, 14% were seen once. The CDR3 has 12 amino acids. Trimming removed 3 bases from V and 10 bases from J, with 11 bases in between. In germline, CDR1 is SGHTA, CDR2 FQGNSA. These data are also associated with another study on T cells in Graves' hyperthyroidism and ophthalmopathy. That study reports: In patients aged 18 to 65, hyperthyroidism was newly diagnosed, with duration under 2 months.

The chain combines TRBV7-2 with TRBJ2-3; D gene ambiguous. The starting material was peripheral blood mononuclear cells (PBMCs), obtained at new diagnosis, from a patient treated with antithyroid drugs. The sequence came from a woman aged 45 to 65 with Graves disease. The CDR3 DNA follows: TGTGCCAGCAGCTTCCGGGCCTATGCGCAGTATTTT. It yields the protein CASSFRAYAQYF.